This T cell receptor (beta chain) originates from a study of T cell repertoires in cytomegalovirus infection. Looking at the study overall: Public signatures in TCR beta pointed to CMV infection and matching HLA type.

The CDR3 contains 15 residues. The germline CDR1 and CDR2 sequences are KGHDR and SFDVKD. V was shortened by 4 bases and J by 0 bases, with 9 bases between the two germline ends. With respect to this clonotype: Its specificity is unknown.

Findings and limits, study-wide: Cumulative frequency of public TCR beta families picked out carriers of CMV plus the relevant HLA.

One entry per CDR3 protein results from TCRdb running MiXCR on the reads. The sample includes about 740,000 distinct CDR3 sequences, 30% to 40% seen only once; the top ten take around a sixth. Specimen: cultured PBMCs, collected from culture after CMV antigen stimulation. This clonotype was obtained from a human donor in good health (CMV status not recorded). Some clones in this sample may be carry-over from other donors' samples. V is TRBV24-1 and J is TRBJ1-5, with a weak D call TRBD1 (5 bases). The CDR3 loop reads CATSEEGYSNQPQHF. CDR3 bases: TGTGCCACCAGTGAAGAGGGGTATAGCAATCAGCCCCAGCATTTT.